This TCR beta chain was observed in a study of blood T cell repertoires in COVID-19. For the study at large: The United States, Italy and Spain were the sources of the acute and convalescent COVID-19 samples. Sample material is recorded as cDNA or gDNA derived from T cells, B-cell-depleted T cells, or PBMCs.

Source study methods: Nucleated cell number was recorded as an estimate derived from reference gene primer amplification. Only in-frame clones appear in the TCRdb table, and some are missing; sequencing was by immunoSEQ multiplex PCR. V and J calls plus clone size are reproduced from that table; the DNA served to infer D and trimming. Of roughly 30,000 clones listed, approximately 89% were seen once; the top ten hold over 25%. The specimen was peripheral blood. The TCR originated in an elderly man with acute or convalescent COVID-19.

The CDR3 region has the DNA TGTGCCAGCAGCGTAGGCGCGACTAGCGGGGGACAAAACATTCAGTACTTC. As protein: CASSVGATSGGQNIQYF. This chain joins TRBV9 and TRBJ2-4; 12 nucleotides line up with TRBD2. There are 17 residues in the CDR3. Germline V gene sequence: CDR1 SGDLS, CDR2 YYNGEE. Trimming at V came to 0 bases and at J to 5 bases, leaving 6 bases not matched to a gene. The variable domain in full, with the rest retrieved from reference TRBV9 and TRBJ2-4, is DSGVTQTPKHLITATGQRVTLRCSPRSGDLSVYWYQQSLDQGLQFLIQYYNGEERAKGNILERFSAQQFPDLHSELNLSSLELGDSALYFCASSVGATSGGQNIQYFGAGTRLSVL.